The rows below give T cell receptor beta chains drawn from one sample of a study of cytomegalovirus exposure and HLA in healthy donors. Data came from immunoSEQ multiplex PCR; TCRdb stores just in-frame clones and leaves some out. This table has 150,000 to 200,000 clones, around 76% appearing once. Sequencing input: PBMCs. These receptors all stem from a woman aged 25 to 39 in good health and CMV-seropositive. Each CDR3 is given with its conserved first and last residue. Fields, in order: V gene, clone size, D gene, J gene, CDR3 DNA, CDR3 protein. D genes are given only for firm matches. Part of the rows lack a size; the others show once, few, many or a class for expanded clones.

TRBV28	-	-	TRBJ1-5	TGTGCCAGCAGTTTCGTAGGGGAAGGCAATCAGCCCCAGCATTTT	CASSFVGEGNQPQHF
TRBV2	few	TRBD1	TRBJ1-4	TGTGCCAGTCAGGACAGGGGGTCTAATGAAAAACTGTTTTTT	CASQDRGSNEKLFF
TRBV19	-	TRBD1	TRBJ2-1	TGTGCCAGTAGTATTCCACAGGGGGCCGACAATGAGCAGTTCTTC	CASSIPQGADNEQFF
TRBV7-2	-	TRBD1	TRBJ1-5	TGTGCCAGCAGCTTAGAGGGGGCAGGGAAAGGGTCCCAGCATTTT	CASSLEGAGKGSQHF
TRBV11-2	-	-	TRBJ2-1	TGTGCCAGCAGCTTAACCCTCCCGGCCTACAATGAGCAGTTCTTC	CASSLTLPAYNEQFF
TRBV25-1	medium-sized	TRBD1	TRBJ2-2	TGTGCCAGCACCGCCGGGACAGGGGAGGCCGGGGAGCTGTTTTTT	CASTAGTGEAGELFF
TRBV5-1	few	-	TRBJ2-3	TGCGCCAGCAGCCCGGGACACCAAGGCACAGATACGCAGTATTTT	CASSPGHQGTDTQYF
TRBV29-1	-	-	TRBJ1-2	TGCAGCGTTGAAACGGGTGGGTATGGCTACACCTTC	CSVETGGYGYTF
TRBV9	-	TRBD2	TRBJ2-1	TGTGCCAGCAGCCCGACTAGCAGCCACAATGAGCAGTTCTTC	CASSPTSSHNEQFF
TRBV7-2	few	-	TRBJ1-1	TGTGCCAGCAGAGCAAGCAGGGTGGTGCCTGAAGCTTTCTTT	CASRASRVVPEAFF
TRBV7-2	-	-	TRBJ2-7	TGTGCCAGCAGCTTAGGATCTTCAGGGTTTTACGAGCAGTACTTC	CASSLGSSGFYEQYF
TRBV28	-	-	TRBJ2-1	TGTGCCAGCAGCGCCAGGAGGGTAGGTTCCTACAATGAGCAGTTCTTC	CASSARRVGSYNEQFF
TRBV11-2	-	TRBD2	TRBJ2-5	TGTGCCAGCAGCCCTCTAAACAGACTAGCGGGGGAAGAGACCCAGTACTTC	CASSPLNRLAGEETQYF
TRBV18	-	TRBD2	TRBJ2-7	TGTGCCAGCTCAGGGACTAGCGGTAGCTCCTACGAGCAGTACTTC	CASSGTSGSSYEQYF
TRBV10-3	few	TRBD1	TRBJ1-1	TGCGCCAGCAGTGACAGGGAGAACACTGAAGCTTTCTTT	CASSDRENTEAFF
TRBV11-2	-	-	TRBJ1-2	TGTGCCAGCAGCTTAGATTCTGCAGGGTTTAACTATGGCTACACCTTC	CASSLDSAGFNYGYTF
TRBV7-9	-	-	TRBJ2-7	TGTGCCAGCAGCTTAGGGAGTTACGAGCAGTACTTC	CASSLGSYEQYF
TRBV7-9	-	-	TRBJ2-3	TGTGCCAGCAGCCGTGAATCCTACCATACGCAGTATTTT	CASSRESYHTQYF
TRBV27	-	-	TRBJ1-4	TGTGCCAGCAGCGAAGGGGGATGGGAAAAACTGTTTTTT	CASSEGGWEKLFF
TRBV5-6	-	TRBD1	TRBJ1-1	TGTGCCAGCAGCTTGGGGACAGGGAACACTGAAGCTTTCTTT	CASSLGTGNTEAFF
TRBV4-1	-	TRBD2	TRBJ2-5	TGCGCCAGCAGCCAAGATCTCAGCGGGGAGGGAGAGACCCAGTACTTC	CASSQDLSGEGETQYF
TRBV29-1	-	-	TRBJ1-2	TGCAGCGTTACAGTGACTGGACAGATGTACACCTTC	CSVTVTGQMYTF
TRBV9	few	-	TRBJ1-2	TGTGCCAGCAGCGAGCTGAGTACAGGGTCTGGCTACACCTTC	CASSELSTGSGYTF
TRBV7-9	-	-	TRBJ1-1	TGTGCCAGCAGCTTGGAGGGAGTGCACACTGAAGCTTTCTTT	CASSLEGVHTEAFF
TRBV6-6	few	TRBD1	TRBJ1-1	TGTGCCAGCAGCCCCGGGACAGAGCGGGCTTTCTTT	CASSPGTERAFF
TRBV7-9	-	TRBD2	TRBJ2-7	TGTGCCAGCAGCTTACCAGCGGGAAGCTCCTACGAGCAGTACTTC	CASSLPAGSSYEQYF
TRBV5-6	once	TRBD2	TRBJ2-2	TGTGCCAGCAGCCCGGGACTAGCGGGGCTCAACACCGGGGAGCTGTTTTTT	CASSPGLAGLNTGELFF
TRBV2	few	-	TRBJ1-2	TGTGCCAGCAGTGAAACAACCGCTAACTATGGCTACACCTTC	CASSETTANYGYTF
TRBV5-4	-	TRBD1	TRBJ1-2	TGTGCCAGCAGCTTGACAGGGGAATATGGCTACACCTTC	CASSLTGEYGYTF
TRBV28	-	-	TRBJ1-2	TGTGCCAGCAGTTTCGTCGACAGCTTCTATGGCTACACCTTC	CASSFVDSFYGYTF
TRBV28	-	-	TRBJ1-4	TGTGCCAGCAGCTCAATAATGGACGACAGACTTCAAAATGAAAAACTGTTTTTT	CASSSIMDDRLQNEKLFF